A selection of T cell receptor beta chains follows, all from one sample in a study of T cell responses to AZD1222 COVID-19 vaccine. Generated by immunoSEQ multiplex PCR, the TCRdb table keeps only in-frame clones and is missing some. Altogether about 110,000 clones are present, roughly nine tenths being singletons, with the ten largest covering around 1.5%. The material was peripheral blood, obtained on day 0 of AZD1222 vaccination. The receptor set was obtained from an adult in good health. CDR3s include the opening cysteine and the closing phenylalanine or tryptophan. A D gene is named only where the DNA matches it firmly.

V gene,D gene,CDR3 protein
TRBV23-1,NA,CASSHEGIMNTEAFF
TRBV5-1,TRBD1,CASSSSGQGHNEQFF
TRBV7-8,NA,CASSLRQSPEAFF
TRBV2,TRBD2,CATWTSGRSTDTQYF
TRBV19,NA,CASSNGPDRFRTEAFF
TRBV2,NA,CASSVGAGSWGYTF
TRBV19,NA,CASSIGSEKLFF
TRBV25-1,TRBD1,CASSGQAPEAFF
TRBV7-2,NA,CASSLANSPLHF
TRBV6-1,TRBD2,CASSGSFTSGRAWNEQFF
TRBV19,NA,CASSIDLGLGQPQHF
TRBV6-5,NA,CASSYPQGNGYTF
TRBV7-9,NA,CASSLDVSVAEQYF
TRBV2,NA,CASTNREWANQPQHF
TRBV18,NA,CASSPSRGLYEQYF
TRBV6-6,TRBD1,CASSWGPGQGSYEQYF